The 27 T cell receptor beta chains presented below share a single source sample, sequenced in a study of OX40 agonist ivuxolimab in advanced cancers. Method: immunoSEQ multiplex PCR; TCRdb's copy keeps in-frame clones and lacks some. The data show 48,000 or so clones, about 81% seen once. The source was CD4+ or CD8+ T cells sorted from blood, collected in a trial of the OX40 agonist ivuxolimab. Every receptor here comes from an adult with an advanced solid tumor such as melanoma, head and neck, liver or kidney cancer.

The chain uses TRBV29-1 and TRBJ2-3; 10 bases are a match to TRBD2. Germline trimming cut 1 base from V and 0 bases from J; bases unmatched to any gene: 4. CDR3 length: 16 residues. The germline gives CDR1 SQVTM, CDR2 ANQGSEA. Here the CDR3 DNA reads TGCAGCGTTGAAGGGACTAGCGGTGTTAGCACAGATACGCAGTATTTT. This encodes CSVEGTSGVSTDTQYF.

This rearrangement joins TRBV6-1 to TRBJ1-1; no firm D call. Germline CDR1 MNHNS, CDR2 SASEGT. The V end lost 6 bases, the J end lost 3 bases, and 11 bases lay between the germline ends. The CDR3 is made up of 13 amino acids. Written as DNA, the CDR3 is TGTGCCAGCAGGGCGGACGAATACACTGAAGCTTTCTTT. Amino acid sequence: CASRADEYTEAFF.

The J gene is TRBJ1-1, the V gene TRBV25-1; D remains ambiguous. Germline CDR1 MGHDK, CDR2 SYGVNS. The CDR3 runs to 15 residues. Between the trimmed V and J ends, which lost 3 bases and 10 bases, there was a span of 21 bases. The CDR3 loop reads CASSDSSHLGEVAFF. DNA for the CDR3: TGTGCCAGCAGTGATAGCTCGCACCTAGGAGAAGTAGCTTTCTTT.

The CDR3 nucleotides are TGTGCCAGCAGTGAAGTAGGACTAGCCATCAATGAGCAGTTCTTC. Its protein is CASSEVGLAINEQFF. The chain couples TRBV6-1 to TRBJ2-1, with 8 bases matching TRBD2. Germline V gene lookup returns CDR1 MNHNS and CDR2 SASEGT. V gave up 1 base and J gave up 6 bases; unmatched junction bases: 5. CDR3 length: 15 residues.

The chain uses TRBV5-1 and TRBJ1-3, with D possibly TRBD1 on 6 matching bases. The CDR3 has 15 amino acids. V lost 5 bases to trimming and J lost 0 bases, with 12 bases between them. The germline V gene has CDR1 SGHRS and CDR2 YFSETQ. CDR3 region: CASSYTGTSGNTIYF. CDR3 coding DNA: TGCGCCAGCAGTTATACAGGGACCTCTGGAAACACCATATATTTT.

This clone turned up a few times. The genes are TRBV7-9 and TRBJ1-1; 8 bases match TRBD1. With 3 bases clipped from V and 1 base from J, the junction kept 7 bases outside the gene matches. CDR3 size: 16 residues. Germline CDR1 reads SEHNR; CDR2 reads FQNEAQ (reference sequence). The CDR3 here is CASSFLQGGPNTEAFF. As DNA, the CDR3 is TGTGCCAGCAGCTTCCTACAGGGGGGGCCGAACACTGAAGCTTTCTTT.

A single count supports this clone. V and J are TRBV28 and TRBJ2-7, with D possibly TRBD1 on 5 matching bases. Between the trimmed V and J ends, which lost 7 bases and 9 bases, there was a span of 25 bases. The germline V gene has CDR1 MDHEN and CDR2 SYDVKM. The CDR3 sequence is 15 residues long. The CDR3: CASTPAGSKLSPQYF. The CDR3 bases are TGTGCCAGCACACCCGCAGGGTCTAAGCTCAGTCCGCAGTACTTC.

This sequence joins TRBV20-1 and TRBJ1-1; D perhaps matches TRBD1 (5 bases). Trimming took off 5 bases at V and 10 bases at J, with 11 bases between the two ends. This CDR3 is 10 amino acids long. CDR1 is DFQATT and CDR2 is SNEGSKA in the germline V gene (reference sequence). The CDR3, as DNA: TGCAGTGCTCTGGGGGGGATAGCTTTCTTT. Its protein product is CSALGGIAFF.

The chain has TRBV10-1 and TRBJ2-1, with a tentative D call TRBD2 (6 bases). Germline CDR1 and CDR2: WNHNN and SYGVQD (reference sequence). Trimming pared 9 bases from V and 2 bases from J, leaving 14 bases between. The CDR3 extends over 14 amino acids. The CDR3 protein is CASERVGAYNEQFF. For the CDR3, the DNA is TGCGCCAGTGAGCGGGTTGGGGCCTACAATGAGCAGTTCTTC.

CDR3 amino acids: CASSLKSNEKLFF. In DNA form, the CDR3 reads TGTGCCAGCAGCTTGAAATCTAATGAAAAACTGTTTTTT. This chain connects TRBV5-4 to TRBJ1-4; D not resolved. Trimming took 1 base from V and 3 from J, leaving 4 bases between them. Germline lookup yields CDR1 SGHNT and CDR2 YYREEE (reference sequence). This CDR3 has 13 amino acids.

Concerning this clone: A read error is the likely source, as a far larger clone sits one nucleotide away. Other DNA sequences within the sample encode an identical CDR3. The chain employs TRBV7-2 and TRBJ1-1; weak D call: TRBD1 (5 bases). This CDR3 contains 14 residues. Germline V gene data show CDR1 as SGHTA and CDR2 as FQGNSA. V was shortened by 5 bases and J by 3 bases, with 13 bases between the two germline ends. CDR3 residues: CASSQFPGYTEAFF. The CDR3 DNA follows: TGTGCCAGCAGCCAGTTCCCAGGGTACACTGAAGCTTTCTTT.

The V and J genes are TRBV5-4 and TRBJ2-7; 9 positions agree with TRBD1. Germline assignment: CDR1 SGHNT and CDR2 YYREEE (reference sequence). The CDR3 runs to 13 residues. With 8 bases clipped from V and 6 bases from J, the junction kept 9 bases outside the gene matches. The chain's CDR3 is CASGGTGLGEQYF. DNA of the CDR3: TGTGCCAGTGGGGGGACAGGGCTAGGCGAGCAGTACTTC. Full variable domain (outside the CDR3, taken from reference TRBV5-4 and TRBJ2-7): ETGVTQSPTHLIKTRGQQVTLRCSSQSGHNTVSWYQQALGQGPQFIFQYYREEENGRGNFPPRFSGLQFPNYSSELNVNALELDDSALYLCASGGTGLGEQYFGPGTRLTVT.

This clone has just a few counts. V usage is TRBV29-1 and J usage is TRBJ2-3; TRBD2 matches 10 bases. Germline trimming cut 3 bases from V and 5 bases from J; bases unmatched to any gene: 5. Germline CDR1 is SQVTM and CDR2 is ANQGSEA. CDR3 length: 14 residues. The DNA of the CDR3 is TGCAGCGTTGAGCTAGCGGGAGCGGGAGATACGCAGTATTTT. It is translated as CSVELAGAGDTQYF.

The chain combines TRBV7-8 with TRBJ2-7; a possible D gene is TRBD2 (6 bases). Deletions cut 0 bases from V and 3 bases from J, with 15 bases between. Germline V gene sequence: CDR1 SGHVS, CDR2 FQNEAQ. CDR3 length: 16 residues. CDR3 nucleotide sequence: TGTGCCAGCAGCTTAGCGACCCACGGAGGGAACTACGAGCAGTACTTC. This gives the protein CASSLATHGGNYEQYF.

This clone came up once. The gene calls are TRBV5-4 and TRBJ1-1; D gene uncertain. Germline V lookup: CDR1 SGHNT, CDR2 YYREEE (reference sequence). The length of the CDR3 is 16 residues. V was shortened by 0 bases and J by 0 bases, with 12 bases between the two germline ends. In DNA, the CDR3 is TGTGCCAGCAGCTTGGACGTCAGCATCATGAACACTGAAGCTTTCTTT. Translation: CASSLDVSIMNTEAFF.

V and J are TRBV7-9 and TRBJ1-5; D not resolved. Germline assignment: CDR1 SEHNR and CDR2 FQNEAQ (reference sequence). Trimming pared 5 bases from V and 5 bases from J, leaving 10 bases between. There are 13 residues in the CDR3. The DNA of the CDR3 is TGTGCCAGCAGCCCCAGCCTGGATCAGCCCCAGCATTTT. Protein: CASSPSLDQPQHF. Supplemented by reference TRBV7-9 and TRBJ1-5, the full variable domain reads DTGVSQNPRHKITKRGQNVTFRCDPISEHNRLYWYRQTLGQGPEFLTYFQNEAQLEKSRLLSDRFSAERPKGSFSTLEIQRTEQGDSAMYLCASSPSLDQPQHFGDGTRLSIL.

V gene TRBV7-6 combines with J gene TRBJ2-1, with TRBD2 identical over 14 bases. V trimming: 1 base; J trimming: 4 bases; junction bases outside the gene matches: 3. Germline V gene lookup returns CDR1 SGHVS and CDR2 FNYEAQ. The length of the CDR3 is 17 residues. CDR3 DNA sequence: TGTGCCAGCAGCTTAGTGGGGACTAGCGGGAGTTACAATGAGCAGTTCTTC. This codes for CASSLVGTSGSYNEQFF.

This clone was found once. V gene TRBV20-1 combines with J gene TRBJ1-1; D is ambiguous. Germline V gene sequence: CDR1 DFQATT, CDR2 SNEGSKA (reference sequence). The V gene lost 3 bases and the J gene lost 5 bases, with 7 bases spanning the gap. The CDR3 contains 11 residues. The CDR3: CSASTRTEAFF. The CDR3 DNA reads TGCAGTGCTAGTACGCGAACTGAAGCTTTCTTT.

V usage is TRBV7-2 and J usage is TRBJ2-1; 7 bases match TRBD2. This CDR3 contains 16 residues. V lost 5 bases and J lost 9; bases outside the gene matches: 16. The V gene's germline CDR1 is SGHTA and CDR2 FQGNSA. The CDR3 DNA is TGTGCCAGCAGCCCCGCCTTAGGCAGGCCGGGGGGTGAGCAGTTCTTC. It translates to CASSPALGRPGGEQFF. Filled out from reference TRBV7-2 and TRBJ2-1, the complete variable domain reads GAGVSQSPSNKVTEKGKDVELRCDPISGHTALYWYRQSLGQGLEFLIYFQGNSAPDKSGLPSDRFSAERTGGSVSTLTIQRTQQEDSAVYLCASSPALGRPGGEQFFGPGTRLTVL.

The rearrangement uses TRBV6-1 and TRBJ2-1, with TRBD2 matching over 12 bases. After removal of 6 bases from V and 8 bases from J, the junction contained 8 bases not matched to a gene. The CDR3 covers 15 residues. CDR1 and CDR2 (germline): MNHNS, SASEGT. In nucleotides, the CDR3 is TGTGCCAGCAGGGTTGACCTAGCGGGAGGGTATGAGCAGTTCTTC. It is translated as CASRVDLAGGYEQFF.

The rearrangement joins TRBV15 to TRBJ2-1, with 11 bases identical to TRBD2. The CDR3 sequence is 17 residues long. CDR1 is LNHNV and CDR2 is YYDKDF in the germline V gene (reference sequence). J gave up 2 bases and V 2 bases, and 5 bases lay outside the gene matches. CDR3 protein: CATSRYGTSGPYNEQFF. The CDR3 DNA follows: TGTGCCACCAGCAGATACGGGACTAGCGGACCCTACAATGAGCAGTTCTTC.

The chain joins TRBV7-2 to TRBJ1-6; a weak D match, TRBD1 (5 bases). The germline V and J ends were trimmed by 2 bases and 6 bases, with 14 bases remaining between them. In germline, CDR1 is SGHTA, CDR2 FQGNSA. The CDR3 totals 16 residues. The DNA of the CDR3 is TGTGCCAGCAGCTTAAATGGGCAGGGTCTTAATTCACCCCTCCACTTT. Translation: CASSLNGQGLNSPLHF. Drawing the rest from reference TRBV7-2 and TRBJ1-6, the complete variable domain is GAGVSQSPSNKVTEKGKDVELRCDPISGHTALYWYRQSLGQGLEFLIYFQGNSAPDKSGLPSDRFSAERTGGSVSTLTIQRTQQEDSAVYLCASSLNGQGLNSPLHFGNGTRLTVT.

The CDR3 spells CASSSLNRAGNTIYF. CDR3 in DNA: TGTGCCAGCAGCTCCTTAAACAGGGCTGGAAACACCATATATTTT. The J gene is TRBJ1-3, the V gene TRBV7-9; TRBD1 might be the D (6 bases). The CDR3 loop spans 15 amino acids. V shed 4 bases and J shed 2 bases, with 12 bases lying between them. In germline, CDR1 is SEHNR, CDR2 FQNEAQ (reference sequence).

The chain uses TRBV6-5 and TRBJ1-1, with 7 bases aligning to TRBD1. The germline gives CDR1 MNHEY, CDR2 SVGAGI. Losses at the gene ends were 2 bases for V and 1 base for J; bases not matched to a gene: 4. The CDR3 spans 15 residues. CDR3: CASSYPGQSNTEAFF. The CDR3 DNA reads as TGTGCCAGCAGTTACCCGGGACAGTCGAACACTGAAGCTTTCTTT.

The genes are TRBV7-8 and TRBJ2-1, with no clear D. Germline CDR1 reads SGHVS; CDR2 reads FQNEAQ. The length of the CDR3 is 11 residues. Trimming removed 3 bases at V and 5 bases at J, with 2 bases between. In DNA, the CDR3 is TGTGCCAGCAGCTTTAACAATGAGCAGTTCTTC. Encoded protein: CASSFNNEQFF.

V and J are TRBV5-1 and TRBJ2-7; 9 nucleotides line up with TRBD1. This CDR3 region has 14 residues. Per the germline V gene, CDR1 is SGHRS and CDR2 is YFSETQ. The V and J ends lost 4 bases and 5 bases, in that order; junction bases with no gene match: 7. In DNA form, the CDR3 reads TGCGCCAGCAGCCGGGGGACAGGGACCCACGAGCAGTACTTC. This sequence encodes CASSRGTGTHEQYF.

About this clone: The sample contains more than one DNA sequence encoding this CDR3. The genes are TRBV5-1 and TRBJ1-6, with 11 bases identical to TRBD1. The CDR3 loop spans 15 amino acids. Looked up from germline, CDR1 is SGHRS and CDR2 is YFSETQ. V shed 4 bases and J 10 bases; nucleotides not matched to a gene: 7. The CDR3 loop is CASSGGTGGESPLHF. As DNA, the CDR3 is TGCGCCAGCAGCGGGGGGACAGGGGGGGAATCACCCCTCCACTTT.